This T cell receptor (beta chain) was observed in a study of blood T cells in healthy people across ages. General observations from the study: The unknown donor CMV status may have confounded expanded clonotype changes.

A second roughly 6 to 12 cycle PCR used barcoded and J-beta primers. Through a template-switch adaptor with 12 random nucleotides, each cDNA molecule received a tag. Each CDR3 protein gets one entry after TCRdb re-called the 5' RACE reads with MiXCR. The sample lists some 1,500,000 distinct CDR3 sequences; approximately 43% were seen once. Germline loops: CDR1 MNHEY, CDR2 SVGAGI. The CDR3 has 16 residues. V gave up 6 bases and J gave up 5 bases, with 21 bases separating them. In its sample, this clonotype was seen many times. Its antigen is not known. Every participating donor contributed 8.5 to 10 milliliters of peripheral blood through a draw. The total RNA that was extracted per sample amounted to at least 6 micrograms.

The sequence came from a woman under 30 in good health. Material: blood. This rearrangement joins TRBV6-5 to TRBJ2-3, with D maybe TRBD2 (5 bases). CDR3 nucleotide sequence: TGTGCCAGCAGCCCCCATAGGACTGCGCCGGGAGATACGCAGTATTTT. Residues: CASSPHRTAPGDTQYF.